This entry features one TCR beta chain sequence. The data stem from a study of T cells in localized non-small cell lung cancer. The table came from immunoSEQ multiplex PCR; TCRdb's copy has only in-frame clones and leaves some out. The table has about 70,000 clones, roughly nine tenths seen once. The germline gives CDR1 SGHVS, CDR2 FQNEAQ. Trimming shortened V by 8 bases and J by 0 bases, and 18 bases separated the two germline ends. CDR3 length: 16 amino acids. This TCR was recovered from a male donor at least 60 years old with stage III squamous cell lung carcinoma. This specimen consisted of peripheral blood, obtained before any cancer treatment. The chain employs TRBV7-8 and TRBJ2-3; tentative D call: TRBD2 (5 bases). CDR3 DNA sequence: TGTGCCAGCCGGCGGGTGGCGGGCCTGAGCACAGATACGCAGTATTTT. Translating gives CASRRVAGLSTDTQYF.